What follows describes a single TCR beta chain. Antigen unknown. The source of the sample is a study of blood T cells in healthy people across ages. The authors ran a second PCR of about 6 to 11 cycles using a sample-barcoded 5' primer and a J-beta primer mix. Using its own MiXCR run on the 5' RACE reads, TCRdb lists one record per CDR3 protein. The sample lists some 1,000,000 distinct CDR3 sequences; almost 25% were seen once. V was cut by 2 bases and J by 0 bases, with 23 bases left in between. Germline assignment: CDR1 SGHRS and CDR2 YFSETQ. The CDR3 totals 20 residues. Notes on the study in general: Across the age range, TCR beta diversity per million T cells fell in a roughly linear way.

These same data were also listed under a study on T cells of mothers and their children. That report adds: The output of TCR recombination is shaped by thymic selection similarly in related and unrelated pairs. The study found slightly higher but non-significant overlap in related versus unrelated mother-child pairs.

Sequencing used blood. The V and J genes are TRBV5-1 and TRBJ2-2; the D is unclear. This TCR came from a girl aged 2 to 9 in good health. The CDR3: CASSFGYQVLAFSNTGELFF. The CDR3 DNA follows: TGCGCCAGCAGCTTCGGATATCAGGTGTTGGCCTTTTCGAACACCGGGGAGCTGTTTTTT. The whole variable domain, filled in from reference TRBV5-1 and TRBJ2-2, reads KAGVTQTPRYLIKTRGQQVTLSCSPISGHRSVSWYQQTPGQGLQFLFEYFSETQRNKGNFPGRFSGRQFSNSRSEMNVSTLELGDSALYLCASSFGYQVLAFSNTGELFFGEGSRLTVL.